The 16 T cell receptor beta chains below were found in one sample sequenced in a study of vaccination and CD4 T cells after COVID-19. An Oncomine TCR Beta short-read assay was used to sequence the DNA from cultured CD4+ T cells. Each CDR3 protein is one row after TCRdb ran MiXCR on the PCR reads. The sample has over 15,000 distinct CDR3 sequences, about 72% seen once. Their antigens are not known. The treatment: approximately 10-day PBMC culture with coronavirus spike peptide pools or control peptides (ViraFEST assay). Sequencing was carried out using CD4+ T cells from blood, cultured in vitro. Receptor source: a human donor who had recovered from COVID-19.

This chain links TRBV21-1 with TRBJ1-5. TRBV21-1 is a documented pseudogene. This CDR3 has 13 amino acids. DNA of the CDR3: TGTGCCAGCAGCAAAGGGGGTTGTCAGCCCCAGCATTTT. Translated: CASSKGGCQPQHF.

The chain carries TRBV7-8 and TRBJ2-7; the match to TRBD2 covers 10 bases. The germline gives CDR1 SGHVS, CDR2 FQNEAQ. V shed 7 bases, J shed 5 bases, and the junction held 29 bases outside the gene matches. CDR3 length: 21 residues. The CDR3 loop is CASTPRVIRGPRAGGIDEQYF. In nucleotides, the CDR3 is TGTGCCAGCACCCCCCGGGTGATCCGGGGACCACGAGCGGGAGGGATCGACGAGCAGTACTTC. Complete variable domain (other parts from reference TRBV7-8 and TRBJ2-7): GAGVSQSPRYKVAKRGQDVALRCDPISGHVSLFWYQQALGQGPEFLTYFQNEAQLDKSGLPSDRFFAERPEGSVSTLKIQRTQQEDSAVYLCASTPRVIRGPRAGGIDEQYFGPGTRLTVT.

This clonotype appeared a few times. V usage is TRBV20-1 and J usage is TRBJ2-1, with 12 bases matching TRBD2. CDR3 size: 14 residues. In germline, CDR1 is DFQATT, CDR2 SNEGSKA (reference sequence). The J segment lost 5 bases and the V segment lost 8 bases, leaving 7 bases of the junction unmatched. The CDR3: CSLRLAGDDNEQFF. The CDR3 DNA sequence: TGCAGTCTCCGACTAGCGGGAGACGACAATGAGCAGTTCTTC.

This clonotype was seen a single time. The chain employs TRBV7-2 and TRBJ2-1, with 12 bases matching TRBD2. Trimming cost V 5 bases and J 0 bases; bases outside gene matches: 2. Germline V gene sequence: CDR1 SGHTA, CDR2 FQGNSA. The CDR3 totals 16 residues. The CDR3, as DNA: TGTGCCAGCAGCCCGGGACTAGCGGGCTCCTACAATGAGCAGTTCTTC. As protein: CASSPGLAGSYNEQFF.

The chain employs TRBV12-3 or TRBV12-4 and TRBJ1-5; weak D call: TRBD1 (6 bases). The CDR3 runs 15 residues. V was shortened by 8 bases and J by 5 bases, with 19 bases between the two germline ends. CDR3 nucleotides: TGTGCCAGCTCCCCGGGGACAAGGACCGATCAGCCCCAGCATTTT. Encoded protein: CASSPGTRTDQPQHF.

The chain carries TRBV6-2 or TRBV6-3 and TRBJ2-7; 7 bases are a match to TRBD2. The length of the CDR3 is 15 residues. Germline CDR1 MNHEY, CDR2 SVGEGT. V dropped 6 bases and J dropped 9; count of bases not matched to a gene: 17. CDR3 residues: CASSYGAKTSVGQYF. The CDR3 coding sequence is TGTGCCAGCAGCTACGGCGCCAAAACTAGCGTGGGGCAGTACTTC.

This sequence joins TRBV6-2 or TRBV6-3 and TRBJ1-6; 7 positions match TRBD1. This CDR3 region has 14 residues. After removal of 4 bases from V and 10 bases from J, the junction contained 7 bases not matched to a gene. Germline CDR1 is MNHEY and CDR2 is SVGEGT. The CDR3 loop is CASSLQGSKSPLHF. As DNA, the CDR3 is TGTGCCAGCAGTTTACAGGGGTCCAAATCACCCCTCCACTTT.

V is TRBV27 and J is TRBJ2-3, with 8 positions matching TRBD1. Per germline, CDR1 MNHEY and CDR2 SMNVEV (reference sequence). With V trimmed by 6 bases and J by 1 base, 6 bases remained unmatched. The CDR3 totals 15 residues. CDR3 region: CASRTGVGGTDTQYF. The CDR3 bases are TGTGCCAGCAGGACAGGGGTAGGAGGCACAGATACGCAGTATTTT.

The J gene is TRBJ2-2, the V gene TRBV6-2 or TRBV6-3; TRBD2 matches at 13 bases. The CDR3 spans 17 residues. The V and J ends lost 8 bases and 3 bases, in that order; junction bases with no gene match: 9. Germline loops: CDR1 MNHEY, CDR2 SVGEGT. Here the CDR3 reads CASHRPGLAGYTGELFF. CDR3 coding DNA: TGTGCCAGCCACCGGCCGGGACTAGCGGGGTACACCGGGGAGCTGTTTTTT.

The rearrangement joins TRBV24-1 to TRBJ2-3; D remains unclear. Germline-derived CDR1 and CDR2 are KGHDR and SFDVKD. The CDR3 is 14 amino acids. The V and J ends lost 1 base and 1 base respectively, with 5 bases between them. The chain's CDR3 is CATSDFSGTDTQYF. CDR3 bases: TGTGCCACCAGTGATTTTTCCGGCACAGATACGCAGTATTTT.

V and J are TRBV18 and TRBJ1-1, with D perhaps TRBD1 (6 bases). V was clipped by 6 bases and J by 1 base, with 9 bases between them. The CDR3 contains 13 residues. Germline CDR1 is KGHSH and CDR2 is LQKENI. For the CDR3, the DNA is TGTGCCAGCTCTCAACAGGGGAACACTGAAGCTTTCTTT. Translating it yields CASSQQGNTEAFF.

The CDR3 bases are TGTGCCAGCAGCGAGGGGCACTCTGGAAACACCATATATTTT. Translation gives CASSEGHSGNTIYF. The rearrangement joins TRBV7-6 to TRBJ1-3; D may be TRBD1 (5 bases). Germline lookup yields CDR1 SGHVS and CDR2 FNYEAQ. This CDR3 comprises 14 residues. Trimming pared 5 bases from V and 0 bases from J, leaving 8 bases between.

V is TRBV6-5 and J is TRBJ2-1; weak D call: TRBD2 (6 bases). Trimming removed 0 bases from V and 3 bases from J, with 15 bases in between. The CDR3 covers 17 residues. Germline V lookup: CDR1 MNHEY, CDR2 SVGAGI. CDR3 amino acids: CASSYSVAGWFYNEQFF. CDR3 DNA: TGTGCCAGCAGTTACTCTGTGGCGGGATGGTTCTACAATGAGCAGTTCTTC.

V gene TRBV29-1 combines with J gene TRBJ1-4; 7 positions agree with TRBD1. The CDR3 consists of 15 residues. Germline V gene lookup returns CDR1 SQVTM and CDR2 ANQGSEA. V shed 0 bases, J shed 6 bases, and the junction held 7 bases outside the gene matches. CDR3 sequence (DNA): TGCAGCGTTGAAGATCCCGGGACAGCCCATGAAAAACTGTTTTTT. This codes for CSVEDPGTAHEKLFF. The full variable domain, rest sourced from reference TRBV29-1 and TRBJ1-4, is SAVISQKPSRDICQRGTSLTIQCQVDSQVTMMFWYRQQPGQSLTLIATANQGSEATYESGFVIDKFPISRPNLTFSTLTVSNMSPEDSSIYLCSVEDPGTAHEKLFFGSGTQLSVL.

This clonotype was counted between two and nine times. The CDR3: CSAWTPDGRGPQHF. CDR3 sequence (DNA): TGCAGTGCTTGGACCCCGGACGGTAGGGGGCCCCAGCATTTT. The genes are TRBV20-1 and TRBJ1-5, with a tentative D call TRBD1 (5 bases). The CDR3 has 14 amino acids. V lost 5 bases, J lost 9 bases, and 20 bases lay in between. Germline CDR1 is DFQATT and CDR2 is SNEGSKA (reference sequence).

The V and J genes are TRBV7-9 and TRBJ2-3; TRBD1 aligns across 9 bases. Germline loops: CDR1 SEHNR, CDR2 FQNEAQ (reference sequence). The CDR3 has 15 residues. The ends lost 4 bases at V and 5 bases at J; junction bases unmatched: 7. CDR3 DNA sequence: TGTGCCAGCAGCTCGAACAGGGGGCGCGGAGATACGCAGTATTTT. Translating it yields CASSSNRGRGDTQYF.